A single sample gave rise to the 14 T cell receptor beta chains below, sequenced in a study of blood T cell repertoires in COVID-19 (dated by TCRdb to about 2020). Libraries were constructed by the immunoSEQ multiplex PCR assay. The source is immuneACCESS, and TCRdb retained only in-frame sequences with V and J called. Part of the clones is not carried over; for the studies checked, unresolved V genes explain less than half of this, and the remainder is unexplained. Within this sample are over 250,000 clones, with around 90% of them counted one time only. 0.75% to 1% of the sample comes from the top ten. Material for sequencing was PBMCs or T cells enriched from blood (not recorded which). The origin of the receptors is a woman in her thirties who had recovered from COVID-19.

Only a few counts were recorded for this clone. The J gene is TRBJ1-1, the V gene TRBV20-1; 10 bases map to TRBD1. V shed 3 bases and J 0 bases; nucleotides not matched to a gene: 7. Germline V gives CDR1 DFQATT, CDR2 SNEGSKA (reference sequence). The CDR3 length is 16 residues. CDR3 amino acids: CSASDRGRSMNTEAFF. The CDR3 bases are TGCAGTGCTAGTGACAGGGGGCGTTCTATGAACACTGAAGCTTTCTTT.

This clone was observed a single time. The chain employs TRBV24-1 and TRBJ1-3; D is ambiguous. The CDR3 spans 16 residues. Trimming left V 3 bases short and J 4 bases short, with 15 bases between. Germline CDR1 and CDR2: KGHDR and SFDVKD. The CDR3, as DNA: TGTGCCACCAGTGATCCGACCGAGGATCTAGGAAACACCATATATTTT. Its translation is CATSDPTEDLGNTIYF.

This clone was detected once. The chain couples TRBV6-5 to TRBJ2-1; a weak D match, TRBD1 (5 bases). This CDR3 region has 15 residues. With 2 bases removed from V and 4 bases from J, the gap between germline ends came to 12 bases. CDR1 and CDR2 from the germline V gene are MNHEY and SVGAGI. The CDR3 loop reads CASSYGAGWYNEQFF. The CDR3 DNA is TGTGCCAGCAGTTACGGGGCAGGGTGGTACAATGAGCAGTTCTTC.

The chain combines TRBV6-5 with TRBJ1-1, with TRBD1 identical over 9 bases. V trimming: 2 bases; J trimming: 5 bases; junction bases outside the gene matches: 6. From germline, CDR1 is MNHEY and CDR2 SVGAGI. This CDR3 has 15 amino acids. CDR3 bases: TGTGCCAGCAGTTACACAGGGGGCCTGAGGACTGAAGCTTTCTTT. It encodes CASSYTGGLRTEAFF.

V and J are TRBV19 and TRBJ1-5, with 10 bases that match TRBD1. Germline-derived CDR1 and CDR2 are LNHDA and SQIVND (reference sequence). J was trimmed by 9 bases and V by 6 bases; bases with no gene match: 14. The CDR3 is 16 residues long. The CDR3 sequence is CASRIRGQGMFRPQHF. In DNA form, the CDR3 reads TGTGCCAGTAGGATCCGGGGACAGGGGATGTTTAGGCCCCAGCATTTT.

J is TRBJ2-3 and V is TRBV27; the D gene is possibly TRBD2 (6 bases). Germline V gene data show CDR1 as MNHEY and CDR2 as SMNVEV (reference sequence). V was shortened by 2 bases and J by 6 bases, with 15 bases between the two germline ends. The CDR3 is made up of 15 amino acids. The CDR3 reads CASSLGGAWGDTQYF. The CDR3 DNA reads TGTGCCAGCAGTTTAGGCGGGGCTTGGGGGGATACGCAGTATTTT.

The CDR3 sequence is CSGGNRPYEQYF. The CDR3 coding sequence is TGCAGCGGTGGGAACAGGCCCTACGAGCAGTACTTC. The chain recombines TRBV29-1 with TRBJ2-7; tentative D call: TRBD1 (5 bases). The CDR3 extends over 12 amino acids. V gave up 7 bases and J gave up 2 bases, with 12 bases separating them. Germline-derived CDR1 and CDR2 are SQVTM and ANQGSEA.

V is TRBV5-8 and J is TRBJ1-6; TRBD1 agrees at 7 bases. The germline V gene encodes CDR1 SGHTS and CDR2 YDEGEE. The CDR3 has 14 amino acids. V dropped 6 bases and J dropped 6; count of bases not matched to a gene: 6. CDR3 region: CASNRAGGNSPLHF. The CDR3 nucleotides are TGTGCCAGCAATCGAGCAGGGGGTAATTCACCCCTCCACTTT.

V and J are TRBV12-2 and TRBJ2-3; TRBD1 is taken as the D call from the table, unchecked against the DNA. TRBV12-2 is described as a pseudogene. This CDR3 contains 17 residues. CDR3 nucleotides: TGTGCAAGTCGCTTACAGATGACACAGGCCTGCACAGATACGCAGTATTTT. This gives the protein CASRLQMTQACTDTQYF.

The V call is TRBV6-2 or TRBV6-3, the J call TRBJ2-1, with 11 bases lining up with TRBD1. From germline, CDR1 is MNHEY and CDR2 SVGEGT. This CDR3 contains 17 residues. V trimming: 5 bases; J trimming: 6 bases; junction bases outside the gene matches: 12. The CDR3 DNA sequence: TGTGCCAGCAGTCCCGGGACAGGGGGGCGTCTAGGCAATGAGCAGTTCTTC. As protein: CASSPGTGGRLGNEQFF.

The gene calls are TRBV27 and TRBJ2-5; the D is unclear. Trimming shortened V by 0 bases and J by 2 bases, and 10 bases separated the two germline ends. CDR3 size: 15 residues. Germline loops: CDR1 MNHEY, CDR2 SMNVEV (reference sequence). In nucleotides, the CDR3 is TGTGCCAGCAGTTTATCGATCCAGGTTCAAGAGACCCAGTACTTC. Its translation: CASSLSIQVQETQYF.

The CDR3 nucleotides are TGTGCCAGTAGTAGGGGCAGGGGATCCAACTACGAGCAGTACTTC. Amino acids: CASSRGRGSNYEQYF. V usage is TRBV19 and J usage is TRBJ2-7, with a possible D match to TRBD1 (6 bases). From germline, CDR1 is LNHDA and CDR2 SQIVND (reference sequence). Trimming cost V 4 bases and J 3 bases, with 16 bases left between them. The CDR3 sequence is 15 residues long.

This clone came up a few times. The J gene is TRBJ1-1, the V gene TRBV7-9, with D possibly being TRBD1 (6 bases). This CDR3 spans 16 amino acids. V lost 7 bases, J lost 5 bases, and 23 bases lay in between. In germline, CDR1 is SEHNR, CDR2 FQNEAQ (reference sequence). CDR3 DNA: TGTGCCAGCACCTTGGGGGGCGGGGTTTTAGGAACTGAAGCTTTCTTT. Its translation is CASTLGGGVLGTEAFF. The full variable domain, rest sourced from reference TRBV7-9 and TRBJ1-1, is DTGVSQNPRHKITKRGQNVTFRCDPISEHNRLYWYRQTLGQGPEFLTYFQNEAQLEKSRLLSDRFSAERPKGSFSTLEIQRTEQGDSAMYLCASTLGGGVLGTEAFFGQGTRLTVV.

This chain links TRBV19 with TRBJ1-3, with 7 bases identical to TRBD1. The CDR3 totals 15 residues. After removal of 7 bases from V and 2 bases from J, the junction contained 8 bases not matched to a gene. Germline CDR1 and CDR2: LNHDA and SQIVND (reference sequence). DNA for the CDR3: TGTGCCAGTATGCTCCGGGACAGAGCTGGAAACACCATATATTTT. Encoded protein: CASMLRDRAGNTIYF.